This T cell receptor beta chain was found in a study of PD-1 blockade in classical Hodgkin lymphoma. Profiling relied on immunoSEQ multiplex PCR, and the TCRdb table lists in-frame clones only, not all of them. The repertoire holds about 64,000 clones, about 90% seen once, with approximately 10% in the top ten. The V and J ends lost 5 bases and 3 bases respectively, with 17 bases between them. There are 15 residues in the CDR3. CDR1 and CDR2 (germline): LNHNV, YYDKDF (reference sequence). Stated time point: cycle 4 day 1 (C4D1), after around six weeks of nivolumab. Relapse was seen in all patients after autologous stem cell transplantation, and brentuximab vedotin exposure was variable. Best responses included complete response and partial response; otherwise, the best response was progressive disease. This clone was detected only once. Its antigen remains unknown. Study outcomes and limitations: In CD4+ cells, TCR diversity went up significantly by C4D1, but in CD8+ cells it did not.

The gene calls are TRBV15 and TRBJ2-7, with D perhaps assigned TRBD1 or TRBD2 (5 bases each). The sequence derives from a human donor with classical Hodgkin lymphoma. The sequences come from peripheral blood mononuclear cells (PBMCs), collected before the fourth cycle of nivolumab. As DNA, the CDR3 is TGTGCCACCAGCCCTAATCGGGGACGGATCTACGAGCAGTACTTC. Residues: CATSPNRGRIYEQYF.